The 17 T cell receptor beta chains given below trace back to one sample, sequenced in a study. Treg sorting used a CD4+CD25+CD127-/low gate. TCRdb reprocessed the 5' RACE reads with MiXCR, giving one entry per CDR3 protein. The table has over 45,000 distinct CDR3 sequences, about 25% seen once. The specimen was tumor-infiltrating Tregs sorted from the breast tumor. The receptors were gathered from a female donor with breast cancer.

The sample holds a few counts of this clonotype. J is TRBJ2-1 and V is TRBV27, with 12 bases identical to TRBD2. The germline gives CDR1 MNHEY, CDR2 SMNVEV (reference sequence). The V segment lost 5 bases and the J segment 8 bases; nucleotides outside the gene matches: 7. CDR3 length: 15 residues. The CDR3 nucleotides are TGTGCCAGCAGTCCCAGACTAGCGGGAGATTATGAGCAGTTCTTC. Protein sequence: CASSPRLAGDYEQFF.

The chain uses TRBV12-3 or TRBV12-4 and TRBJ1-5; unclear D gene. The V end was cut by 6 bases, the J end by 0 bases, with 12 bases between. The CDR3 extends over 15 amino acids. The CDR3 DNA sequence: TGTGCCAGCAGCCACTATTCCGATAGCAATCAGCCCCAGCATTTT. This sequence encodes CASSHYSDSNQPQHF.

Comment on this clonotype: This may be a read error, as it is one base from a much larger clone. V and J are TRBV29-1 and TRBJ1-1; 7 nucleotides agree with TRBD1. V lost 1 base and J lost 1; bases outside the gene matches: 3. CDR3 length equals 14 residues. Looked up from germline, CDR1 is SQVTM and CDR2 is ANQGSEA. The chain's CDR3 is CSVEGGTANTEAFF. In DNA, the CDR3 is TGCAGCGTTGAAGGAGGGACAGCGAACACTGAAGCTTTCTTT.

The chain joins TRBV4-2 to TRBJ1-2; 9 bases map to TRBD1. CDR1 LGHNA and CDR2 YNFKEQ come from the germline V gene. CDR3 length equals 15 residues. Trimming cost V 2 bases and J 3 bases; bases outside gene matches: 4. The CDR3: CASSQNTGGDYGYTF. The CDR3 DNA reads as TGTGCCAGCAGCCAAAACACAGGGGGCGACTATGGCTACACCTTC.

The chain carries TRBV5-1 and TRBJ2-3; TRBD2 aligns across 8 bases. In germline, CDR1 is SGHRS, CDR2 YFSETQ. With 10 bases clipped from V and 7 bases from J, the junction kept 20 bases outside the gene matches. The CDR3 consists of 16 residues. CDR3 sequence: CASKDTTRGASYTQYF. The CDR3 coding sequence is TGCGCCTCTAAAGACACCACGCGGGGGGCTTCCTATACGCAGTATTTT.

For this clonotype: It may be a read error: a sequence one base away is much more abundant. The rearrangement uses TRBV29-1 and TRBJ1-1; TRBD1 matches at 7 bases. This CDR3 region has 14 residues. CDR1 is SQVTM, CDR2 ANQGSEA, per germline. CDR3 sequence (DNA): TGCAGCGTTGAAGAAGGGACAGCGAACACTGAAGCTCTCTTT. Translating it yields CSVEEGTANTEALF.

This clonotype was observed a handful of times. The chain combines TRBV20-1 with TRBJ2-3; D is unresolved. The CDR3 consists of 15 residues. In germline, CDR1 is DFQATT, CDR2 SNEGSKA (reference sequence). V lost 6 bases, J lost 0 bases, and 16 bases lay in between. CDR3 residues: CSAPDGLASTDTQYF. The CDR3 nucleotides read TGCAGTGCCCCAGATGGATTAGCCAGCACAGATACGCAGTATTTT.

A remark on this clonotype: A junction boundary mismatches the germline segment, possibly from a read error. The chain is built from TRBV15 and TRBJ2-3, with 9 nucleotides matching TRBD2. The length of the CDR3 is 17 residues. CDR1 LNHNV and CDR2 YYDKDF come from the germline V gene (reference sequence). This CDR3 is CATSRPASGGSLDMQYF. The CDR3 bases are TGTGCCACCAGCAGGCCCGCCAGCGGGGGGTCACTCGATATGCAGTATTTT.

This clonotype qualifies as medium-sized. This chain links TRBV20-1 with TRBJ1-2; TRBD1 aligns across 7 bases. Looked up from germline, CDR1 is DFQATT and CDR2 is SNEGSKA (reference sequence). The CDR3 length is 15 residues. V was clipped by 6 bases and J by 0 bases; unmatched bases: 10. The CDR3 sequence is CSANPGQPTNYGYTF. The CDR3 DNA is TGCAGTGCGAATCCGGGACAGCCTACTAACTATGGCTACACCTTC.

The V call is TRBV19, the J call TRBJ1-1, with 9 bases aligning to TRBD1. In germline, CDR1 is LNHDA, CDR2 SQIVND (reference sequence). Unmatched junction bases numbered 7, after V lost 5 bases and J lost 6 bases. The CDR3 has 14 amino acids. CDR3 protein: CASSRDRESAEAFF. The CDR3 DNA reads TGTGCCAGTAGTCGGGACAGGGAAAGCGCTGAAGCTTTCTTT.

The rearrangement links TRBV7-2 to TRBJ2-3, with D unclear. The length of the CDR3 is 14 residues. Looked up from germline, CDR1 is SGHTA and CDR2 is FQGNSA. V lost 5 bases to trimming and J lost 5 bases, with 14 bases between them. CDR3 sequence: CTSSLEVGRDTQYF. In DNA, the CDR3 is TGTACCAGCAGCCTTGAGGTGGGCAGAGATACGCAGTATTTT.

This clonotype has only a few counts. The chain has TRBV3-1 and TRBJ1-3; D not certain. The CDR3 totals 12 residues. Trimming removed 2 bases at V and 3 bases at J, with 2 bases between. Germline lookup yields CDR1 LGHDT and CDR2 YNNKEL (reference sequence). The CDR3 nucleotides read TGTGCCAGCAGCCAAATTGGAAACACCATATATTTT. Protein sequence: CASSQIGNTIYF.

This chain joins TRBV11-2 and TRBJ2-5; TRBD1 or TRBD2 may be the D gene (5 bases each). This CDR3 contains 14 residues. V was trimmed by 5 bases and J by 2 bases, leaving 12 bases between them. Per germline, CDR1 SGHAT and CDR2 FQNNGV. CDR3 DNA sequence: TGTGCCAGCAGCCGGCGTGGGGGTCAAGAGACCCAGTACTTC. The encoded protein is CASSRRGGQETQYF.

The chain employs TRBV10-3 and TRBJ2-6; no clear D gene. The CDR3 has 16 amino acids. V was shortened by 6 bases and J by 1 base, with 13 bases between the two germline ends. Germline lookup yields CDR1 ENHRY and CDR2 SYGVKD. The CDR3 region is CAISSKGISGANVLTF. The CDR3 bases are TGTGCCATCAGCTCCAAAGGGATATCTGGGGCCAACGTCCTGACTTTC.

The chain recombines TRBV20-1 with TRBJ2-5; D perhaps matches TRBD1 (6 bases). Trimming pared 6 bases from V and 4 bases from J, leaving 18 bases between. The CDR3 sequence is 14 residues long. Germline CDR1 reads DFQATT; CDR2 reads SNEGSKA (reference sequence). CDR3 amino acids: CSADARGLRETQYF. CDR3 nucleotides: TGCAGTGCAGACGCCAGGGGCCTGCGAGAGACCCAGTACTTC.

Details on this clonotype: A read error may account for a junction end that differs from germline. The V call is TRBV24-1, the J call TRBJ2-6; D remains ambiguous. The CDR3 is 16 residues long. The germline V gene has CDR1 KGHDR and CDR2 SFDVKD. CDR3 in DNA: TGCGCCACCAGTGACCCACCGCGGTGTTGGGCCAACGTCCTGACTTTC. Translating it yields CATSDPPRCWANVLTF.

A few counts support this clonotype. V and J are TRBV7-2 and TRBJ2-7; D is ambiguous. CDR1 and CDR2 from the germline V gene are SGHTA and FQGNSA. This CDR3 region has 14 residues. V lost 4 bases and J 3 bases, leaving 13 bases between the germline ends. CDR3 DNA: TGTGCCAGCAGCTCAGTCGTGGGATACTACGAGCAGTACTTC. Its translation: CASSSVVGYYEQYF. The full variable domain, rest sourced from reference TRBV7-2 and TRBJ2-7, is GAGVSQSPSNKVTEKGKDVELRCDPISGHTALYWYRQSLGQGLEFLIYFQGNSAPDKSGLPSDRFSAERTGGSVSTLTIQRTQQEDSAVYLCASSSVVGYYEQYFGPGTRLTVT.